This entry lists 32 T cell receptor beta chains sequenced from one sample in a study of blood T cell repertoires in COVID-19. TCRdb keeps only in-frame clones here, not all; method: immunoSEQ multiplex PCR. Of around 130,000 clones listed, 84% are singletons. The sequencing sample was made of peripheral blood. The receptor set was obtained from a man aged 55 to 70 with acute or convalescent COVID-19.

The chain carries TRBV4-1 and TRBJ1-5; D might be TRBD1 (5 bases). Per germline, CDR1 MGHRA and CDR2 YSYEKL. With 0 bases removed from V and 0 bases from J, the gap between germline ends came to 15 bases. The CDR3 length is 18 residues. The CDR3 reads CASSQDSTGGNSNQPQHF. Written as DNA, the CDR3 is TGCGCCAGCAGCCAAGATTCGACTGGGGGGAATAGCAATCAGCCCCAGCATTTT.

J is TRBJ2-7 and V is TRBV19; the match to TRBD1 covers 10 bases. The germline CDR1 and CDR2 sequences are LNHDA and SQIVND (reference sequence). After removal of 8 bases from V and 2 bases from J, the junction contained 3 bases not matched to a gene. The CDR3 is 13 amino acids. The CDR3 DNA reads as TGTGCCAGTCGGACAGGGGGAACCTACGAGCAGTACTTC. As protein: CASRTGGTYEQYF.

This chain connects TRBV10-1 to TRBJ2-7; TRBD1 aligns across 11 bases. The germline V gene has CDR1 WNHNN and CDR2 SYGVQD (reference sequence). The trim removed 7 bases at V and 6 bases at J, leaving 8 bases unmatched. The CDR3 length is 14 residues. DNA for the CDR3: TGCGCCAGCAATCCGGGACAGGGGGTCGGCGAGCAGTACTTC. Translation: CASNPGQGVGEQYF.

The rearrangement joins TRBV5-1 to TRBJ1-2, with 10 bases lining up with TRBD1. This CDR3 has 14 residues. Trimming took 0 bases from V and 6 from J; bases not matched to a gene: 2. The germline gives CDR1 SGHRS, CDR2 YFSETQ. CDR3 sequence: CASSLAGQGDGYTF. In nucleotides, the CDR3 is TGCGCCAGCAGCTTGGCCGGACAGGGGGATGGCTACACCTTC.

The chain carries TRBV27 and TRBJ1-1; perhaps TRBD1 as D (5 bases). Trimming removed 10 bases from V and 4 bases from J, with 16 bases in between. Germline V CDR1 and CDR2: MNHEY, SMNVEV (reference sequence). There are 13 residues in the CDR3. The CDR3 region has the DNA TGTGCCACCCGGGGGGGGTGGAGCACTGAAGCTTTCTTT. This codes for CATRGGWSTEAFF.

The genes are TRBV27 and TRBJ1-5; 9 positions agree with TRBD1. Germline CDR1 reads MNHEY; CDR2 reads SMNVEV (reference sequence). This CDR3 has 15 amino acids. V dropped 6 bases and J dropped 7; count of bases not matched to a gene: 10. The CDR3 loop reads CASSRLGTGRQPQHF. CDR3 in DNA: TGTGCCAGCAGCCGTCTTGGGACAGGGAGACAGCCCCAGCATTTT.

The rearrangement joins TRBV5-1 to TRBJ2-1; 7 bases map to TRBD1. Germline V CDR1 and CDR2: SGHRS, YFSETQ. The CDR3 covers 15 residues. V shed 0 bases, J shed 8 bases, and the junction held 8 bases outside the gene matches. The CDR3 sequence is CASSLEGADLDEQFF. CDR3 coding DNA: TGCGCCAGCAGCTTGGAGGGGGCCGATCTAGATGAGCAGTTCTTC. Together with reference TRBV5-1 and TRBJ2-1, the CDR3 gives the full variable domain: KAGVTQTPRYLIKTRGQQVTLSCSPISGHRSVSWYQQTPGQGLQFLFEYFSETQRNKGNFPGRFSGRQFSNSRSEMNVSTLELGDSALYLCASSLEGADLDEQFFGPGTRLTVL.

V is TRBV20-1 and J is TRBJ1-1, with a tentative D call TRBD1 (6 bases). This CDR3 is built from 11 residues. The V gene's germline CDR1 is DFQATT and CDR2 SNEGSKA (reference sequence). V gave up 2 bases and J gave up 8 bases, with 9 bases separating them. The CDR3 sequence is CSARTDREAFF. As DNA, the CDR3 is TGCAGTGCTAGAACCGACAGGGAAGCTTTCTTT.

The J gene is TRBJ2-1, the V gene TRBV5-5, with 12 positions matching TRBD2. The CDR3 has 18 amino acids. V lost 3 bases, J lost 9 bases, and 16 bases stayed unmatched. In germline, CDR1 is SGHKS, CDR2 YYEKEE (reference sequence). CDR3 loop: CASSSQLAGGQVAVEQFF. CDR3 sequence (DNA): TGTGCCAGCAGCTCCCAACTAGCGGGAGGACAGGTGGCGGTTGAGCAGTTCTTC.

CDR3 in amino acids: CASSPESYTGELFF. The CDR3 nucleotides read TGTGCCAGCTCACCAGAAAGCTACACCGGGGAGCTGTTTTTT. The rearrangement links TRBV18 to TRBJ2-2; D call uncertain. V was trimmed by 2 bases and J by 3 bases, leaving 7 bases between them. This CDR3 has 14 residues. Germline loops: CDR1 KGHSH, CDR2 LQKENI.

The chain uses TRBV29-1 and TRBJ1-2, with D tentatively TRBD1 (6 bases). Trimming cost V 0 bases and J 2 bases, with 22 bases left between them. Germline V CDR1 and CDR2: SQVTM, ANQGSEA. This CDR3 contains 18 residues. In nucleotides, the CDR3 is TGCAGCGTTGAAGATCGGGGGCGGGGGTCCCCGGGGAACTATGGCTACACCTTC. This gives the protein CSVEDRGRGSPGNYGYTF.

V usage is TRBV5-1 and J usage is TRBJ1-1; D is unclear. The germline V gene has CDR1 SGHRS and CDR2 YFSETQ. This CDR3 comprises 14 residues. V was trimmed by 3 bases and J by 1 base, leaving 10 bases between them. The CDR3 coding sequence is TGCGCCAGCAGCTCGAGCGGGCCGAACACTGAAGCTTTCTTT. Translation: CASSSSGPNTEAFF.

This clone showed up just once. The rearrangement joins TRBV14 to TRBJ2-3; 8 nucleotides match TRBD1. The CDR3 has 14 residues. The germline V gene encodes CDR1 SGHDN and CDR2 FVKESK. Trimming took 5 bases from V and 4 from J; bases not matched to a gene: 5. The CDR3 nucleotides are TGTGCCAGCAGCTTCGGACAGGGAGCAGATACGCAGTATTTT. It is translated as CASSFGQGADTQYF.

V is TRBV7-3 and J is TRBJ2-3; tentative D call: TRBD1 (8 bases). The germline V gene encodes CDR1 SGHTA and CDR2 FQGTGA. This CDR3 comprises 14 residues. Trimming left V 4 bases short and J 5 bases short, with 13 bases between. The CDR3 is CASSWTGRVDTQYF. The CDR3 nucleotides read TGTGCCAGCAGCTGGACAGGGAGGGTAGATACGCAGTATTTT. The whole variable domain, remainder taken from reference TRBV7-3 and TRBJ2-3, is GAGVSQTPSNKVTEKGKYVELRCDPISGHTALYWYRQSLGQGPEFLIYFQGTGAADDSGLPNDRFFAVRPEGSVSTLKIQRTERGDSAVYLCASSWTGRVDTQYFGPGTRLTVL.

The chain uses TRBV15 and TRBJ2-5; D possibly corresponds to TRBD1 (5 bases). The CDR3 has 14 residues. The V gene's germline CDR1 is LNHNV and CDR2 YYDKDF (reference sequence). V was cut by 2 bases and J by 3 bases, with 10 bases left in between. This CDR3 reads CATSRPPGKETQYF. Here the CDR3 DNA reads TGTGCCACCAGCAGACCTCCAGGGAAAGAGACCCAGTACTTC.

This clone was detected once. The chain uses TRBV5-1 and TRBJ2-1, with TRBD2 matching 9 bases. This CDR3 is 16 amino acids long. Germline CDR1 is SGHRS and CDR2 is YFSETQ. Unmatched junction bases numbered 9, after V lost 3 bases and J lost 5 bases. CDR3 sequence reads: CASSSSTSGPDNEQFF. CDR3 sequence (DNA): TGCGCCAGCAGCTCGTCTACTAGCGGGCCCGACAATGAGCAGTTCTTC.

V usage is TRBV6-5 and J usage is TRBJ2-7; weak D call: TRBD1 (5 bases). Trimming removed 10 bases from V and 6 bases from J, with 16 bases in between. The CDR3 is 12 amino acids. From germline, CDR1 is MNHEY and CDR2 SVGAGI. Here the CDR3 DNA reads TGTGCCACCGCATTAAAAGGGGTCGAGCAGTACTTC. Translated, it gives CATALKGVEQYF.

The J gene is TRBJ2-5, the V gene TRBV24-1; possibly TRBD1 for D (6 bases). The CDR3 totals 15 residues. V was pared by 2 bases and J by 1 base, with 10 bases between. Germline lookup yields CDR1 KGHDR and CDR2 SFDVKD. CDR3 nucleotide sequence: TGTGCCACCAGTGATTATGGACAGTCCCAAGAGACCCAGTACTTC. Its translation is CATSDYGQSQETQYF.

V gene TRBV3-1 (or the pseudogene TRBV3-2) combines with J gene TRBJ1-6; D remains unclear. The CDR3 totals 14 residues. CDR1 is LGHDT and CDR2 is YNNKEL in the germline V gene (reference sequence). V gave up 5 bases and J gave up 10 bases, with 15 bases separating them. The CDR3 sequence: CASSTEGISSPLHF. CDR3 coding DNA: TGTGCCAGCAGCACCGAGGGTATTAGCTCACCCCTCCACTTT.

The V and J genes are TRBV9 and TRBJ2-3, with TRBD2 as a possible D gene (6 bases). The V gene's germline CDR1 is SGDLS and CDR2 YYNGEE. This CDR3 is built from 16 residues. Trimming pared 0 bases from V and 5 bases from J, leaving 16 bases between. The CDR3 is CASSVDRELWVDTQYF. The CDR3 DNA reads TGTGCCAGCAGCGTAGACCGGGAGCTGTGGGTAGATACGCAGTATTTT.

The chain is built from TRBV11-3 and TRBJ1-1; D call uncertain. The CDR3 sequence is 13 residues long. The V gene's germline CDR1 is SGHNT and CDR2 YENEEA. Trimming took off 2 bases at V and 5 bases at J, with 9 bases between the two ends. CDR3 bases: TGTGCCAGCAGCTTATTCGGGGAGACTGAAGCTTTCTTT. Its translation: CASSLFGETEAFF.

V and J are TRBV9 and TRBJ2-5, with TRBD2 matching over 7 bases. Germline trimming cut 4 bases from V and 2 bases from J; bases unmatched to any gene: 5. The length of the CDR3 is 14 residues. Germline V gene sequence: CDR1 SGDLS, CDR2 YYNGEE. Here the CDR3 reads CASSPGTTQETQYF. CDR3 DNA: TGTGCCAGCAGCCCAGGGACTACTCAAGAGACCCAGTACTTC.

The chain couples TRBV12-3 or TRBV12-4 to TRBJ1-1; no definite D call. Trimming pared 7 bases from V and 11 bases from J, leaving 17 bases between. There are 12 residues in the CDR3. The chain's CDR3 is CASIAWTRKAFF. CDR3 nucleotides: TGTGCCAGCATAGCGTGGACCCGGAAGGCTTTCTTT.

In this sample, this clone turned up once. The V and J genes are TRBV5-1 and TRBJ2-3, with a weak D call TRBD2 (7 bases). V was trimmed by 4 bases and J by 1 base, leaving 19 bases between them. The CDR3 spans 17 residues. Germline assignment: CDR1 SGHRS and CDR2 YFSETQ. Here the CDR3 reads CASSRTPPGGRTDTQYF. The CDR3 nucleotides are TGCGCCAGCAGCAGAACCCCCCCCGGGGGGCGCACAGATACGCAGTATTTT.

This clone came up once. V usage is TRBV19 and J usage is TRBJ2-7; 12 bases match TRBD1. This CDR3 is 14 amino acids long. Germline CDR1 and CDR2: LNHDA and SQIVND (reference sequence). Trimming took 5 bases from V and 11 from J; bases not matched to a gene: 10. The CDR3 here is CASSSPRDRGPEYF. The DNA for the CDR3 is TGTGCCAGTAGTTCTCCCCGGGACAGGGGGCCGGAGTACTTC. Full variable domain (remainder filled in from reference TRBV19 and TRBJ2-7): DGGITQSPKYLFRKEGQNVTLSCEQNLNHDAMYWYRQDPGQGLRLIYYSQIVNDFQKGDIAEGYSVSREKKESFPLTVTSAQKNPTAFYLCASSSPRDRGPEYFGPGTRLTVT.

The rearrangement joins TRBV29-1 to TRBJ2-3, with D possibly TRBD2 on 6 matching bases. The CDR3 has 13 residues. The germline V gene has CDR1 SQVTM and CDR2 ANQGSEA. Trimming cost V 2 bases and J 2 bases, with 8 bases left between them. CDR3 nucleotides: TGCAGCGTTGAAACTAGCTTCACAGATACGCAGTATTTT. Translation: CSVETSFTDTQYF.

The chain carries TRBV5-1 and TRBJ1-2; possibly TRBD1 for D (5 bases). This CDR3 comprises 12 residues. Per germline, CDR1 SGHRS and CDR2 YFSETQ. With 2 bases removed from V and 8 bases from J, the gap between germline ends came to 10 bases. This CDR3 reads CASSFQGSGYTF. CDR3 nucleotide sequence: TGCGCCAGCAGCTTCCAGGGTTCGGGCTACACCTTC. The variable domain in full, with the rest retrieved from reference TRBV5-1 and TRBJ1-2, is KAGVTQTPRYLIKTRGQQVTLSCSPISGHRSVSWYQQTPGQGLQFLFEYFSETQRNKGNFPGRFSGRQFSNSRSEMNVSTLELGDSALYLCASSFQGSGYTFGSGTRLTVV.

The gene calls are TRBV11-2 and TRBJ2-3; D perhaps matches TRBD2 (7 bases). The ends were cut back, 1 base at V and 0 bases at J, with 20 bases in the middle. The length of the CDR3 is 19 residues. The germline V gene encodes CDR1 SGHAT and CDR2 FQNNGV. The CDR3 nucleotides are TGTGCCAGCAGCTTAGTGGGGGGGACGGGGGCGCATAGCACAGATACGCAGTATTTT. Its translation: CASSLVGGTGAHSTDTQYF.

This chain's CDR3 is CASSPAGGEQYF. The DNA for the CDR3 is TGTGCCAGCAGCCCAGCGGGGGGCGAGCAGTACTTC. The chain combines TRBV13 with TRBJ2-7; 9 bases line up with TRBD2. Germline CDR1 PRHDT, CDR2 FYEKMQ (reference sequence). The CDR3 is 12 residues long. Losses at the gene ends were 5 bases for V and 6 bases for J; bases not matched to a gene: 2.

Remarks on this clone: Its ends do not fully match the called genes, so a read error is possible. The chain couples TRBV20-1 to TRBJ2-5, with TRBD2 as a possible D gene (5 bases). The CDR3 is 11 residues long. From germline, CDR1 is DFQATT and CDR2 SNEGSKA (reference sequence). Here the CDR3 reads CSARSGETQYF. The CDR3 DNA follows: TGCAGCGCTAGGTCGGGGGAGACCCAGTACTTC.

V is TRBV7-9 and J is TRBJ2-7; 7 positions agree with TRBD1. Germline-derived CDR1 and CDR2 are SEHNR and FQNEAQ (reference sequence). This CDR3 is 12 amino acids long. The trim removed 5 bases at V and 10 bases at J, leaving 8 bases unmatched. The CDR3 nucleotides read TGTGCCAGCAGCCTCACAGGGGTAGAACAGTACTTC. Translated, it gives CASSLTGVEQYF.

The chain is built from TRBV29-1 and TRBJ1-3, with 8 bases matching TRBD1. The V gene end was trimmed by 3 bases and the J gene end by 0 bases; junction bases not matched to a gene: 7. Germline CDR1 SQVTM, CDR2 ANQGSEA. The CDR3 is made up of 16 amino acids. This chain's CDR3 is CSVESGQGASGNTIYF. CDR3 sequence (DNA): TGCAGCGTTGAGTCCGGCCAGGGGGCCTCTGGAAACACCATATATTTT.